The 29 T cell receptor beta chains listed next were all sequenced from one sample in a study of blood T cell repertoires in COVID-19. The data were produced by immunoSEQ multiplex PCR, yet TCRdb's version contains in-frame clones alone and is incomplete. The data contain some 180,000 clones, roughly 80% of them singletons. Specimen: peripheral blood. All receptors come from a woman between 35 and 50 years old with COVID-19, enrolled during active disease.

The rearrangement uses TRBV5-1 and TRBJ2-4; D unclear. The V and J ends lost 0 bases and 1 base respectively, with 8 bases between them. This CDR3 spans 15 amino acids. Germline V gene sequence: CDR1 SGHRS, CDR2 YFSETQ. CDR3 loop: CASSLGWAAKNIQYF. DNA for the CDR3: TGCGCCAGCAGCTTGGGTTGGGCGGCCAAAAACATTCAGTACTTC.

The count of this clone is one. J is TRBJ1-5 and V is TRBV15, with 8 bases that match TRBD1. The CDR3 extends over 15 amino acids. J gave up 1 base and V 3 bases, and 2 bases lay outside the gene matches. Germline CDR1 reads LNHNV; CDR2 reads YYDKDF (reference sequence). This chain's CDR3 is CATSSTGGSNQPQHF. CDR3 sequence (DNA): TGTGCCACCAGCAGTACAGGGGGAAGCAATCAGCCCCAGCATTTT.

CDR3 sequence (DNA): TGTGCCAGCAGCCAGGACAGGGGAAGGAGCACAGATACGCAGTATTTT. Protein sequence: CASSQDRGRSTDTQYF. The chain couples TRBV28 to TRBJ2-3; 9 positions match TRBD1. The CDR3 runs 16 residues. V lost 6 bases, J lost 0 bases, and 7 bases stayed unmatched. Germline V gene sequence: CDR1 MDHEN, CDR2 SYDVKM.

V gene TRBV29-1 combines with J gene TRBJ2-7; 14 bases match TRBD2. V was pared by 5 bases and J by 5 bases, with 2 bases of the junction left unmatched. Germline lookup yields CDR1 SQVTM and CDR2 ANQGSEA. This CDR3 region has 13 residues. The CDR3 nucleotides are TGCAGCGTTCAGGGACTAGCGGGAGACGAGCAGTACTTC. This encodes CSVQGLAGDEQYF.

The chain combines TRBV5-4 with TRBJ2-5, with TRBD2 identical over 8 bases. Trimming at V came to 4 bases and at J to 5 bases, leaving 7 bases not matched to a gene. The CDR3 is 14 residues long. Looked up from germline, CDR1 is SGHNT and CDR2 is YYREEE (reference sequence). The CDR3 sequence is CASSPTGGRETQYF. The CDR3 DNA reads TGTGCCAGCAGCCCTACGGGGGGGCGGGAGACCCAGTACTTC.

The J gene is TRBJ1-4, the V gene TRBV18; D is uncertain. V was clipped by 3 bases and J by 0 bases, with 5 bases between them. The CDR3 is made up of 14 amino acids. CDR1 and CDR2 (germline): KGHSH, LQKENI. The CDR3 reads CASSPVATNEKLFF. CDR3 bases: TGTGCCAGCTCACCGGTAGCAACTAATGAAAAACTGTTTTTT.

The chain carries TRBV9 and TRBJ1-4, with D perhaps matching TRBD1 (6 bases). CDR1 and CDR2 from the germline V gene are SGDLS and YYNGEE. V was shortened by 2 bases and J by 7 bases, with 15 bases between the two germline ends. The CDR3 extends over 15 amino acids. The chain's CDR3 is CASSVGGSVFEKLFF. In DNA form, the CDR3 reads TGTGCCAGCAGCGTTGGGGGCTCAGTTTTTGAAAAACTGTTTTTT. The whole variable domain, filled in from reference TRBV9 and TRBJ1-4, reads DSGVTQTPKHLITATGQRVTLRCSPRSGDLSVYWYQQSLDQGLQFLIQYYNGEERAKGNILERFSAQQFPDLHSELNLSSLELGDSALYFCASSVGGSVFEKLFFGSGTQLSVL.

In nucleotides, the CDR3 is TGTGCCAGCAGCGGGACAGGGAGCTCCTATAATTCACCCCTCCACTTT. It codes for CASSGTGSSYNSPLHF. The rearrangement joins TRBV5-4 to TRBJ1-6; 9 bases map to TRBD1. In germline, CDR1 is SGHNT, CDR2 YYREEE (reference sequence). The J segment lost 0 bases and the V segment lost 4 bases, leaving 2 bases of the junction unmatched. The CDR3 runs 16 residues.

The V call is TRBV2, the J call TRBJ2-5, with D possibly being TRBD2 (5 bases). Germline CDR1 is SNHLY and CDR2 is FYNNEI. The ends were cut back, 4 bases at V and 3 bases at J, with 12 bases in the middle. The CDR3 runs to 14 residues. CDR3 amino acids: CASSVGLAEETQYF. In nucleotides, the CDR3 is TGTGCCAGCAGTGTTGGACTGGCGGAAGAGACCCAGTACTTC.

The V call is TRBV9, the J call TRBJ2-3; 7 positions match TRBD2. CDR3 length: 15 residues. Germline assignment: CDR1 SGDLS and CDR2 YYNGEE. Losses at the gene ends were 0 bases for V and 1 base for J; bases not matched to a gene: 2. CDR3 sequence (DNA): TGTGCCAGCAGCGTAGTGGGGGGGGGCACAGATACGCAGTATTTT. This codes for CASSVVGGGTDTQYF.

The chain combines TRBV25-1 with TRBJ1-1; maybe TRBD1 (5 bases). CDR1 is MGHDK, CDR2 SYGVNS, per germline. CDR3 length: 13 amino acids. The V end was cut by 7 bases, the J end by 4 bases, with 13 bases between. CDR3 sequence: CASTSGGSTEAFF. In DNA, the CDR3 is TGTGCCAGCACCTCGGGGGGGAGCACTGAAGCTTTCTTT.

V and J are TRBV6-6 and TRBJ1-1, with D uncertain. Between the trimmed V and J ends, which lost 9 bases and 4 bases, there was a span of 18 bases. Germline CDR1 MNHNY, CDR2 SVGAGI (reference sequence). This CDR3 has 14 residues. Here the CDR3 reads CASAGGWVGTEAFF. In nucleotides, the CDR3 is TGTGCCAGTGCGGGAGGGTGGGTAGGCACTGAAGCTTTCTTT.

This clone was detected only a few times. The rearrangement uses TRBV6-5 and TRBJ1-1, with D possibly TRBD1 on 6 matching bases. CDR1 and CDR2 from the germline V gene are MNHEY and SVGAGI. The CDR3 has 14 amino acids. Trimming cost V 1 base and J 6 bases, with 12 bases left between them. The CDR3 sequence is CASSYLQGMAEAFF. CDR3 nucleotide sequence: TGTGCCAGCAGTTACTTACAGGGAATGGCTGAAGCTTTCTTT.

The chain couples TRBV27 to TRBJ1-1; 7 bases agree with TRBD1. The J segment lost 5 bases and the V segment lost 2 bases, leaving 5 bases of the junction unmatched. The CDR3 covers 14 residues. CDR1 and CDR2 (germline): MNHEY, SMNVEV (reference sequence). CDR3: CASSLRGRQTEAFF. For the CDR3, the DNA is TGTGCCAGCAGTTTAAGGGGGCGGCAAACTGAAGCTTTCTTT.

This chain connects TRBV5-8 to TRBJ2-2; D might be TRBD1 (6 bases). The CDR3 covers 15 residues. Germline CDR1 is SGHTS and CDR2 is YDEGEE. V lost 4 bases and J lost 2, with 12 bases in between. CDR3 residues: CASSPDRSNTGELFF. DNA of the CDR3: TGTGCCAGCAGCCCTGACAGGTCCAACACCGGGGAGCTGTTTTTT.

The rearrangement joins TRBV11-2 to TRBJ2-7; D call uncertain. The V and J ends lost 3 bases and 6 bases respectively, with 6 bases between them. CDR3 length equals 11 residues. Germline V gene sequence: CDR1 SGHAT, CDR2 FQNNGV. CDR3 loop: CASSFGPEQYV. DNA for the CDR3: TGTGCCAGCAGCTTTGGGCCCGAGCAGTACGTC.

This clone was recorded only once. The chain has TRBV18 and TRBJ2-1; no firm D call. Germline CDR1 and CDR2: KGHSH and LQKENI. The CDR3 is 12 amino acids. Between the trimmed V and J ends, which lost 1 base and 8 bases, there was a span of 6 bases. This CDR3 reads CASSPLGDEQFF. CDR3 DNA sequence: TGTGCCAGCTCACCACTTGGAGATGAGCAGTTCTTC.

The CDR3 reads CASRHGAGTEAFF. CDR3 sequence (DNA): TGTGCCAGCAGACACGGCGCAGGGACTGAAGCTTTCTTT. The chain links TRBV14 to TRBJ1-1; tentative D call: TRBD1 (5 bases). This CDR3 has 13 amino acids. Germline V gene lookup returns CDR1 SGHDN and CDR2 FVKESK. V shed 6 bases and J shed 5 bases, with 13 bases lying between them.

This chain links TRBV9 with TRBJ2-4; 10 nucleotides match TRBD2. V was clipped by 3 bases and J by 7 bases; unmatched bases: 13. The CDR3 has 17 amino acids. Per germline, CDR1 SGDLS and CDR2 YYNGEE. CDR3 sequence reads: CASSADIAGTSDNIQYF. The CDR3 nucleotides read TGTGCCAGCAGCGCAGACATAGCAGGGACTAGCGATAACATTCAGTACTTC.

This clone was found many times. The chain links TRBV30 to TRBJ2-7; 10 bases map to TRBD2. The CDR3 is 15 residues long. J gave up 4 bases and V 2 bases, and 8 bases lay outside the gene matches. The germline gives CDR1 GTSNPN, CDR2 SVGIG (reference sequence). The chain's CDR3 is CAWSSAAGGPYEQYF. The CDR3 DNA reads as TGTGCCTGGAGTTCCGCAGCGGGAGGGCCATACGAGCAGTACTTC.

CDR3 amino acids: CASSHLAGAVSYEQYF. The CDR3 DNA is TGTGCCAGCAGCCATCTAGCGGGAGCGGTATCCTACGAGCAGTACTTC. The chain combines TRBV5-6 with TRBJ2-7; TRBD2 agrees at 10 bases. CDR1 is SGHDT and CDR2 is YYEEEE in the germline V gene. This CDR3 has 16 residues. V was pared by 4 bases and J by 1 base, with 8 bases of the junction left unmatched.

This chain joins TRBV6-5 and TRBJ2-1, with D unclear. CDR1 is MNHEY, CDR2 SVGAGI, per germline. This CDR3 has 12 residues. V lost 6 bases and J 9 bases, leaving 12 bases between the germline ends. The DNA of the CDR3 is TGTGCCAGCAGCCCACCTCTGAGTGAGCAGTTCTTC. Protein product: CASSPPLSEQFF.

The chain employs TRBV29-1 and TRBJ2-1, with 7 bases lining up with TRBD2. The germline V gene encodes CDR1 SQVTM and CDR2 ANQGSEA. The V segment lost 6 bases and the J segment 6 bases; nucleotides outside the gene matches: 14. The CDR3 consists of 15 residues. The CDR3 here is CSVRGGAGVGNEQFF. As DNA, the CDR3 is TGCAGCGTGCGGGGCGGGGCGGGAGTGGGCAATGAGCAGTTCTTC.

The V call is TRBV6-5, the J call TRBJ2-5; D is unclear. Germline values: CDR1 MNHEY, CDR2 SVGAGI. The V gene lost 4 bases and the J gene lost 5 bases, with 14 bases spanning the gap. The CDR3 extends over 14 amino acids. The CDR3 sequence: CASSSLSSVETQYF. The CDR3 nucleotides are TGTGCCAGCAGTTCCCTTTCTTCGGTGGAGACCCAGTACTTC.

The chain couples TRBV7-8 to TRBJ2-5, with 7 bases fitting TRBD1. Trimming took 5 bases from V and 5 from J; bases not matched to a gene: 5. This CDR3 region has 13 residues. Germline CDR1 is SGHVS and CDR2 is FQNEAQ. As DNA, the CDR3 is TGTGCCAGCAGCCAAGGGGGCGGGGAGACCCAGTACTTC. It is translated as CASSQGGGETQYF.

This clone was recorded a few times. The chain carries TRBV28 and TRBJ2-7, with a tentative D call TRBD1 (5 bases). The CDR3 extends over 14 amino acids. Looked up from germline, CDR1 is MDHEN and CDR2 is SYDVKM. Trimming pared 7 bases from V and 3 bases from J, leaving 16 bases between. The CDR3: CASIPGRAGYEQYF. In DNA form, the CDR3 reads TGTGCCAGCATACCGGGCAGGGCTGGCTACGAGCAGTACTTC.

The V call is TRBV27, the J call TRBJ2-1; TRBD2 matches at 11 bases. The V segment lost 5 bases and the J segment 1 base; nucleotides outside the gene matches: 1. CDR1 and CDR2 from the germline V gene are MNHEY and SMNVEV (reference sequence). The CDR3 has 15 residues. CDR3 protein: CASSGTSGSYNEQFF. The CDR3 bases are TGTGCCAGCAGTGGGACTAGCGGATCCTACAATGAGCAGTTCTTC.

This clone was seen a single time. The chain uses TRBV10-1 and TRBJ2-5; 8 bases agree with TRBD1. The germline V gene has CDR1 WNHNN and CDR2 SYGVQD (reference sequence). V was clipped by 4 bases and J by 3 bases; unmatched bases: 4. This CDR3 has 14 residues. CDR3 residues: CASSATGVEETQYF. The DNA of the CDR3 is TGCGCCAGCAGTGCGACAGGGGTAGAAGAGACCCAGTACTTC.

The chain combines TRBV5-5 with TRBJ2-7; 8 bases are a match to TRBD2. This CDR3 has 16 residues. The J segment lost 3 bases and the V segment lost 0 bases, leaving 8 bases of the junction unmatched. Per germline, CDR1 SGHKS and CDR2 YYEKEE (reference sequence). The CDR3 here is CASSLAGSGSVYEQYF. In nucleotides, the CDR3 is TGTGCCAGCAGCTTGGCGGGGAGCGGGAGTGTCTACGAGCAGTACTTC. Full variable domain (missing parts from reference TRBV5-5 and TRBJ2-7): DAGVTQSPTHLIKTRGQQVTLRCSPISGHKSVSWYQQVLGQGPQFIFQYYEKEERGRGNFPDRFSARQFPNYSSELNVNALLLGDSALYLCASSLAGSGSVYEQYFGPGTRLTVT.